What follows are 9 T cell receptor beta chains derived from one specimen sequenced in a study of read filtering for tumor transcriptome and immune sequencing. The library was built from about 400 ng RNA with molecular barcoded adaptors for alpha/delta and beta/gamma chains. One entry per CDR3 protein, called by TCRdb with MiXCR from the reads. The profile shows tens of thousands of distinct CDR3 sequences, roughly 20% of them singletons. Specimen: a population of CD138-negative cells sorted from bone marrow. All receptors come from a donor aged 40 or over with multiple myeloma.

This clonotype was seen many times. The chain recombines TRBV7-6 with TRBJ2-3; D gene ambiguous. In germline, CDR1 is SGHVS, CDR2 FNYEAQ. The V end was cut by 5 bases, the J end by 6 bases, with 9 bases between. The CDR3 spans 12 residues. Here the CDR3 reads CASSHSPDTQYF. The CDR3, as DNA: TGTGCCAGCAGCCATAGTCCGGATACGCAGTATTTT.

Judged by abundance, this clonotype is medium-sized. The chain recombines TRBV18 with TRBJ2-1, with D hard to call. The V and J ends lost 6 bases and 6 bases respectively, with 6 bases between them. The CDR3 is made up of 11 amino acids. Germline lookup yields CDR1 KGHSH and CDR2 LQKENI. The CDR3 nucleotides are TGTGCCAGCTCCGTGGGCAATGAGCAGTTCTTC. Amino acids: CASSVGNEQFF.

In its sample, this clonotype was seen many times. CDR3 coding DNA: TGTGCCAGCAGCCCGACTAGCGGGTTTTACAATGAGCAGTTCTTC. It specifies CASSPTSGFYNEQFF. The V and J genes are TRBV7-2 and TRBJ2-1; 10 bases are a match to TRBD2. The V gene end was trimmed by 5 bases and the J gene end by 4 bases; junction bases not matched to a gene: 5. CDR3 length: 15 residues. Germline V CDR1 and CDR2: SGHTA, FQGNSA.

This clonotype has a count of ten or more. The rearrangement links TRBV20-1 to TRBJ2-3, with 11 bases fitting TRBD2. The germline V gene has CDR1 DFQATT and CDR2 SNEGSKA (reference sequence). Germline trimming cut 4 bases from V and 2 bases from J; bases unmatched to any gene: 8. The CDR3 runs to 16 residues. CDR3 nucleotide sequence: TGCAGTGCTACCATGGGACTAGCGGAATACACAGATACGCAGTATTTT. This codes for CSATMGLAEYTDTQYF.

This clonotype has at least ten counts. The V and J genes are TRBV10-1 and TRBJ2-1; a weak D match, TRBD2 (7 bases). V lost 3 bases to trimming and J lost 9 bases, with 21 bases between them. This CDR3 has 16 residues. Looked up from germline, CDR1 is WNHNN and CDR2 is SYGVQD (reference sequence). As DNA, the CDR3 is TGCGCCAGCAGTGACTCCACCGCGGGGGCCCTAGGTGAGCAGTTCTTC. Encoded protein: CASSDSTAGALGEQFF.

This clonotype has a count of ten or more. V usage is TRBV4-1 and J usage is TRBJ2-7; D may correspond to TRBD1 or TRBD2 (5 bases each). Per the germline V gene, CDR1 is MGHRA and CDR2 is YSYEKL. Deletions cut 1 base from V and 5 bases from J, with 12 bases between. The CDR3 covers 14 residues. CDR3 in amino acids: CASSQVVRGNEQYF. The CDR3 bases are TGCGCCAGCAGCCAAGTGGTGAGGGGCAACGAGCAGTACTTC.

This clonotype was found many times. This chain links TRBV6-1 with TRBJ1-1; a possible D gene is TRBD1 (5 bases). The germline gives CDR1 MNHNS, CDR2 SASEGT. V shed 6 bases and J shed 1 base, with 18 bases lying between them. The CDR3 has 16 residues. The CDR3 protein is CASSRSGWGRNTEAFF. DNA of the CDR3: TGTGCCAGCAGCCGATCCGGTTGGGGGAGGAACACTGAAGCTTTCTTT.

Ten or more counts support this clonotype. V gene TRBV9 combines with J gene TRBJ2-5; no reliable D call. The CDR3 runs 13 residues. Trimming took off 0 bases at V and 1 base at J, with 4 bases between the two ends. Germline CDR1 SGDLS, CDR2 YYNGEE. CDR3 in amino acids: CASSVAIQETQYF. CDR3 nucleotide sequence: TGTGCCAGCAGCGTAGCTATCCAAGAGACCCAGTACTTC.

This clonotype was recorded at least ten times. The J gene is TRBJ2-1, the V gene TRBV27, with 13 bases aligning to TRBD2. This CDR3 is 19 amino acids long. The germline gives CDR1 MNHEY, CDR2 SMNVEV (reference sequence). V was pared by 5 bases and J by 0 bases, with 10 bases of the junction left unmatched. In DNA form, the CDR3 reads TGTGCCAGCAGTCGACTGGGACTAGCGGGGACTTACTCCTACAATGAGCAGTTCTTC. Translation: CASSRLGLAGTYSYNEQFF.